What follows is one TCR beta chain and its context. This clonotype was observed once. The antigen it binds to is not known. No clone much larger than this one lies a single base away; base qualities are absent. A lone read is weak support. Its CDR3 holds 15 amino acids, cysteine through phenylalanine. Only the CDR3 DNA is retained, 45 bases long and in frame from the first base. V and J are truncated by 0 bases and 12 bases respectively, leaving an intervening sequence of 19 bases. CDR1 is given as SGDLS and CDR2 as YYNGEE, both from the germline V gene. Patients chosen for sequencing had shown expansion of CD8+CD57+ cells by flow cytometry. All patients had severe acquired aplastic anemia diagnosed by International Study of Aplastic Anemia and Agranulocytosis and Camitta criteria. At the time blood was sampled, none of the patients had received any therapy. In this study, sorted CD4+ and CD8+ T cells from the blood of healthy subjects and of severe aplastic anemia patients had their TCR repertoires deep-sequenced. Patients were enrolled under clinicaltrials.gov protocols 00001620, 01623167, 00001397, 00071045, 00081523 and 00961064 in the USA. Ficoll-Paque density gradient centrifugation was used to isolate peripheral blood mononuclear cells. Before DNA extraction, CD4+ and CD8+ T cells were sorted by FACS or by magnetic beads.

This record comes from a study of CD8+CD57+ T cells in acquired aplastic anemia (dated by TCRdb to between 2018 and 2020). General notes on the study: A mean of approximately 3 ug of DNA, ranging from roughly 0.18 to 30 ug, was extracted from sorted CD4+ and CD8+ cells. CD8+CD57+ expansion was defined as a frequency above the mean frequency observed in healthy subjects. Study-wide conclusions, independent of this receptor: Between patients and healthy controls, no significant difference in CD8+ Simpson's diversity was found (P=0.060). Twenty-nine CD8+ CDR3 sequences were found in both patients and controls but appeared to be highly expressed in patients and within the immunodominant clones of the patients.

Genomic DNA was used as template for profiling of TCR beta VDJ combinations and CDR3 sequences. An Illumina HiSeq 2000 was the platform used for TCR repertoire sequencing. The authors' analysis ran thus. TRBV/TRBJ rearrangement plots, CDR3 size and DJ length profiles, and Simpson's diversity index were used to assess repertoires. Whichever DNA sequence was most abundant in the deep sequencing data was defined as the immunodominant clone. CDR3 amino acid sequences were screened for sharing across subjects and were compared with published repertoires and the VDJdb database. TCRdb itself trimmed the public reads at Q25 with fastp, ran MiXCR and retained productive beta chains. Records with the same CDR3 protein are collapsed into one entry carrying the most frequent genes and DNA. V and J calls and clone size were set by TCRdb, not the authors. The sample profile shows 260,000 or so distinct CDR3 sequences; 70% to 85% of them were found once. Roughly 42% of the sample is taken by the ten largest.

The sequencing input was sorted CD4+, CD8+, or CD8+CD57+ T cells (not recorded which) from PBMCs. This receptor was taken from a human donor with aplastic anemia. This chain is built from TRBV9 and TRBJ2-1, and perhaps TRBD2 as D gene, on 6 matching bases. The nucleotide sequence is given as TGTGCCAGCAGCGTAGGGACCGCGGGAAACAATCCGCAGTTCTTC. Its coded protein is CASSVGTAGNNPQFF.